These 8 T cell receptor beta chains were all obtained from the same sample, sequenced in a study of blood T cell repertoires in COVID-19. Sequenced by immunoSEQ multiplex PCR; TCRdb stores in-frame clones only, minus some. The data show 130,000 or so clones, 85% to 90% seen once. Input material: peripheral blood. These receptors were collected from a man aged 45-65 years with active or convalescent COVID-19.

Many counts were recorded for this clone. The chain couples TRBV18 to TRBJ2-3; 9 nucleotides match TRBD2. Germline loops: CDR1 KGHSH, CDR2 LQKENI. CDR3 length: 16 residues. J gave up 5 bases and V 2 bases, and 8 bases lay outside the gene matches. CDR3 region: CASSPYGGRAQDTQYF. The CDR3 coding sequence is TGTGCCAGCTCACCATACGGCGGGAGGGCCCAAGATACGCAGTATTTT. The variable domain in full, completed from reference TRBV18 and TRBJ2-3, reads NAGVMQNPRHLVRRRGQEARLRCSPMKGHSHVYWYRQLPEEGLKFMVYLQKENIIDESGMPKERFSAEFPKEGPSILRIQQVVRGDSAAYFCASSPYGGRAQDTQYFGPGTRLTVL.

The chain has TRBV7-8 and TRBJ1-2; 8 positions match TRBD1. The CDR3 has 14 residues. Per the germline V gene, CDR1 is SGHVS and CDR2 is FQNEAQ. The V and J ends lost 4 bases and 4 bases, in that order; junction bases with no gene match: 5. CDR3 nucleotide sequence: TGTGCCAGCAGCTCAGGGGGCTCTAGCTATGGCTACACCTTC. Its translation: CASSSGGSSYGYTF.

This chain joins TRBV5-6 and TRBJ2-3; tentative D call: TRBD2 (6 bases). The germline V gene has CDR1 SGHDT and CDR2 YYEEEE. This CDR3 is 15 amino acids long. Trimming left V 2 bases short and J 1 base short, with 11 bases between. CDR3 in DNA: TGTGCCAGCAGCTTCCGGGGGAGAGGCACAGATACGCAGTATTTT. The encoded protein is CASSFRGRGTDTQYF. The full variable domain, in which reference TRBV5-6 and TRBJ2-3 provide the parts outside the CDR3, is DAGVTQSPTHLIKTRGQQVTLRCSPKSGHDTVSWYQQALGQGPQFIFQYYEEEERQRGNFPDRFSGHQFPNYSSELNVNALLLGDSALYLCASSFRGRGTDTQYFGPGTRLTVL.

The V call is TRBV2, the J call TRBJ2-1, with 15 bases aligning to TRBD2. CDR3 length: 15 amino acids. After removal of 3 bases from V and 15 bases from J, the junction contained 9 bases not matched to a gene. CDR1 is SNHLY and CDR2 is FYNNEI in the germline V gene. The DNA for the CDR3 is TGTGCCAGCAGTGACAGGACTAGCGGGGGGGCCAGTTGGTTCTTC. Protein product: CASSDRTSGGASWFF. The full variable domain, with the rest looked up from reference TRBV2 and TRBJ2-1, is EPEVTQTPSHQVTQMGQEVILRCVPISNHLYFYWYRQILGQKVEFLVSFYNNEISEKSEIFDDQFSVERPDGSNFTLKIRSTKLEDSAMYFCASSDRTSGGASWFFGPGTRLTVL.

This clone has just a few counts. The genes are TRBV7-8 and TRBJ1-1; a weak D match, TRBD1 (5 bases). The CDR3 runs 16 residues. Trimming cost V 1 base and J 1 base, with 13 bases left between them. The V gene's germline CDR1 is SGHVS and CDR2 FQNEAQ. In DNA, the CDR3 is TGTGCCAGCAGCTTAGGCCCTACCACAGGGAACACTGAAGCTTTCTTT. This translates into CASSLGPTTGNTEAFF.

CDR3 residues: CASSPLDTDEQFF. As DNA, the CDR3 is TGTGCCAGTAGTCCACTAGATACCGATGAGCAGTTCTTC. J is TRBJ2-1 and V is TRBV19, with D tentatively TRBD2 (5 bases). CDR3 length equals 13 residues. Germline CDR1 reads LNHDA; CDR2 reads SQIVND (reference sequence). Trimming removed 5 bases from V and 8 bases from J, with 13 bases in between. The full variable domain, with the rest looked up from reference TRBV19 and TRBJ2-1, is DGGITQSPKYLFRKEGQNVTLSCEQNLNHDAMYWYRQDPGQGLRLIYYSQIVNDFQKGDIAEGYSVSREKKESFPLTVTSAQKNPTAFYLCASSPLDTDEQFFGPGTRLTVL.

The chain combines TRBV30 with TRBJ2-7; D remains unclear. V lost 5 bases to trimming and J lost 3 bases, with 14 bases between them. The germline CDR1 and CDR2 sequences are GTSNPN and SVGIG (reference sequence). The CDR3 has 13 amino acids. For the CDR3, the DNA is TGTGCCTGGGCGTCAGGCGCCGTCTACGAGCAGTACTTC. This encodes CAWASGAVYEQYF. Complete variable domain (other parts from reference TRBV30 and TRBJ2-7): SQTIHQWPATLVQPVGSPLSLECTVEGTSNPNLYWYRQAAGRGLQLLFYSVGIGQISSEVPQNLSASRPQDRQFILSSKKLLLSDSGFYLCAWASGAVYEQYFGPGTRLTVT.

The V gene is TRBV19, the J gene TRBJ1-2, with D perhaps TRBD1 (6 bases). The CDR3 loop spans 15 amino acids. The germline V and J ends were trimmed by 4 bases and 0 bases, with 12 bases remaining between them. CDR1 and CDR2 from the germline V gene are LNHDA and SQIVND (reference sequence). In nucleotides, the CDR3 is TGTGCCAGTAGTACCGGACAGTACGCTAACTATGGCTACACCTTC. It yields the protein CASSTGQYANYGYTF.